These 23 T cell receptor beta chains share one sample of origin, sequenced in a study of CD8 T cells in Susac syndrome (dated by TCRdb to between 2017 and 2020). Library preparation used the immunoSEQ multiplex PCR assay. RNA was extracted using the RNeasy kit, and about 0.45 to 1 microgram was reverse transcribed with random hexamers. TCRdb reprocessing: public reads trimmed at Q25 with fastp, clones called with MiXCR, in-frame beta chains kept. Every distinct CDR3 protein forms one entry, paired with its most common genes and DNA. This sample gives under 200,000 distinct CDR3 sequences in total; about 94% of them show up just once. Approximately 0.1% of the sample lies in the top ten. The sample consisted of CD4+ T cells from PBMCs. The receptor source for this set is a human donor in good health.

The chain links TRBV2 to TRBJ1-2; 7 bases fit TRBD1. The J segment lost 8 bases and the V segment lost 5 bases, leaving 5 bases of the junction unmatched. Looked up from germline, CDR1 is SNHLY and CDR2 is FYNNEI. This CDR3 comprises 12 residues. The CDR3, as DNA: TGTGCCAGCAGTCTTAGGGGGCACGGCTACACCTTC. Translated, it gives CASSLRGHGYTF.

The chain uses TRBV7-2 and TRBJ1-6; the match to TRBD1 covers 7 bases. Looked up from germline, CDR1 is SGHTA and CDR2 is FQGNSA. The CDR3 spans 17 residues. Unmatched junction bases numbered 11, after V lost 3 bases and J lost 6 bases. The CDR3 loop is CASSFGGGRSRNSPLHF. CDR3 DNA sequence: TGTGCCAGCAGCTTTGGAGGGGGCAGAAGTCGTAATTCACCCCTCCACTTT.

The CDR3 reads CASSQDDRGLGSNQPQHF. As DNA, the CDR3 is TGCGCCAGCAGCCAAGATGACAGGGGGCTTGGTAGCAATCAGCCCCAGCATTTT. J is TRBJ1-5 and V is TRBV4-1; 10 bases map to TRBD1. The CDR3 sequence is 18 residues long. Germline V gene lookup returns CDR1 MGHRA and CDR2 YSYEKL. V was pared by 0 bases and J by 0 bases, with 5 bases of the junction left unmatched.

The chain carries TRBV28 and TRBJ1-1; weak D call: TRBD1 (6 bases). This CDR3 comprises 14 residues. V was cut by 6 bases and J by 5 bases, with 16 bases left in between. The germline V gene has CDR1 MDHEN and CDR2 SYDVKM. The CDR3 reads CASSSAGTPTEAFF. DNA of the CDR3: TGTGCCAGCAGCTCCGCGGGGACACCTACTGAAGCTTTCTTT.

This sequence joins TRBV27 and TRBJ1-6; 8 bases agree with TRBD1. CDR1 is MNHEY, CDR2 SMNVEV, per germline (reference sequence). J gave up 11 bases and V 6 bases, and 12 bases lay outside the gene matches. This CDR3 spans 15 amino acids. The CDR3 region has the DNA TGTGCCAGCAGACCGGGACAGGAGCCCAGGGCACCCCTCCACTTT. Its protein product is CASRPGQEPRAPLHF.

This clonotype was found a few times. This sequence joins TRBV10-3 and TRBJ2-3; 8 nucleotides line up with TRBD2. The length of the CDR3 is 15 residues. CDR1 and CDR2 from the germline V gene are ENHRY and SYGVKD. V lost 0 bases to trimming and J lost 10 bases; unmatched junction nucleotides: 9. The CDR3 loop is CAISESGAGALAQYF. The CDR3 DNA reads TGTGCCATCAGTGAGTCAGGAGCGGGGGCCCTCGCGCAGTATTTT.

This chain connects TRBV6-2 or TRBV6-3 to TRBJ2-3; maybe TRBD2 (6 bases). V was clipped by 6 bases and J by 3 bases, with 19 bases between them. CDR1 MNHEY and CDR2 SVGEGT come from the germline V gene. This CDR3 is 16 amino acids long. This chain's CDR3 is CASSPRPSAYTDTQYF. CDR3 nucleotides: TGTGCCAGCAGCCCCCGACCTAGCGCCTATACAGATACGCAGTATTTT.

The chain links TRBV7-2 to TRBJ1-3, with 7 bases identical to TRBD1. The CDR3 loop spans 17 amino acids. The V gene end was trimmed by 5 bases and the J gene end by 0 bases; junction bases not matched to a gene: 10. Germline values: CDR1 SGHTA, CDR2 FQGNSA. In DNA, the CDR3 is TGTGCCAGCAGCGCAGGGGCAGGGGGTGGCTCTGGAAACACCATATATTTT. Amino acid sequence: CASSAGAGGGSGNTIYF.

The chain employs TRBV7-2 and TRBJ1-2; TRBD1 is a possible D gene (5 bases). Trimming took 1 base from V and 8 from J, leaving 11 bases between them. The CDR3 extends over 13 amino acids. Germline CDR1 reads SGHTA; CDR2 reads FQGNSA. The CDR3 bases are TGTGCCAGCAGCTTAGGGGGGAGTGGAGGCTACACCTTC. It translates to CASSLGGSGGYTF.

The V gene is TRBV5-1, the J gene TRBJ2-5; D possibly uses TRBD1 or TRBD2 (5 bases each). CDR1 and CDR2 from the germline V gene are SGHRS and YFSETQ. The CDR3 contains 11 residues. Between the trimmed V and J ends, which lost 3 bases and 5 bases, there was a span of 5 bases. In DNA, the CDR3 is TGCGCCAGCAGCTGGGACGAGACCCAGTACTTC. Its protein is CASSWDETQYF.

CDR3 in DNA: TGTGCCAGATTGGGTCTGGACAGGGGGCGCGCGGATGAAGCTTTCTTT. This gives the protein CARLGLDRGRADEAFF. The chain links TRBV27 to TRBJ1-1; 11 positions match TRBD1. CDR1 MNHEY and CDR2 SMNVEV come from the germline V gene (reference sequence). The CDR3 is 16 amino acids. Unmatched junction bases numbered 16, after V lost 9 bases and J lost 7 bases.

The V and J genes are TRBV29-1 and TRBJ1-1; TRBD1 is a possible D gene (5 bases). Trimming removed 0 bases from V and 8 bases from J, with 16 bases in between. Looked up from germline, CDR1 is SQVTM and CDR2 is ANQGSEA. The CDR3 contains 14 residues. The CDR3 sequence is CSVEEARRAAEAFF. As DNA, the CDR3 is TGCAGCGTTGAAGAAGCGCGCAGGGCAGCCGAAGCTTTCTTT.

This clonotype was detected only once. The V gene is TRBV10-3, the J gene TRBJ2-2; a possible D gene is TRBD2 (5 bases). Germline V gene sequence: CDR1 ENHRY, CDR2 SYGVKD. The CDR3 contains 14 residues. V was trimmed by 8 bases and J by 8 bases, leaving 18 bases between them. The DNA for the CDR3 is TGTGCCATCGGCTCCAGCGCCGGAGGAGGGGAGCTGTTTTTT. Protein: CAIGSSAGGGELFF.

V usage is TRBV5-6 and J usage is TRBJ1-1; D not resolved. The ends were cut back, 1 base at V and 1 base at J, with 14 bases in the middle. CDR1 SGHDT and CDR2 YYEEEE come from the germline V gene. The CDR3 has 16 residues. The CDR3 coding sequence is TGTGCCAGCAGCTTGTTAACGAAACGGCCGAACACTGAAGCTTTCTTT. It specifies CASSLLTKRPNTEAFF.

V usage is TRBV24-1 and J usage is TRBJ1-1; D uncertain. Looked up from germline, CDR1 is KGHDR and CDR2 is SFDVKD. The CDR3 runs 16 residues. The ends were cut back, 4 bases at V and 4 bases at J, with 18 bases in the middle. The CDR3 nucleotides read TGTGCCACCAGTGACCCCACACCCGGCGGAAGCACTGAAGCTTTCTTT. Its protein is CATSDPTPGGSTEAFF.

The chain couples TRBV14 to TRBJ2-2, with D unresolved. This CDR3 region has 16 residues. CDR1 and CDR2 from the germline V gene are SGHDN and FVKESK. Trimming took 1 base from V and 4 from J, leaving 13 bases between them. The DNA of the CDR3 is TGTGCCAGCAGCCAAGTATCCCCGATTACCACCGGGGAGCTGTTTTTT. This encodes CASSQVSPITTGELFF. Combining the CDR3 with reference TRBV14 and TRBJ2-2 gives the whole variable domain EAGVTQFPSHSVIEKGQTVTLRCDPISGHDNLYWYRRVMGKEIKFLLHFVKESKQDESGMPNNRFLAERTGGTYSTLKVQPAELEDSGVYFCASSQVSPITTGELFFGEGSRLTVL.

The chain is built from TRBV20-1 and TRBJ2-5, with 8 bases aligning to TRBD1. CDR3 length: 13 amino acids. Per the germline V gene, CDR1 is DFQATT and CDR2 is SNEGSKA (reference sequence). V trimming: 5 bases; J trimming: 2 bases; junction bases outside the gene matches: 4. CDR3 loop: CSAGTGLQETQYF. The CDR3 DNA is TGCAGTGCTGGGACAGGTCTTCAAGAGACCCAGTACTTC.

The J gene is TRBJ2-7, the V gene TRBV6-2 or TRBV6-3, with D perhaps given as TRBD1 or TRBD2 (5 bases each). This CDR3 region has 12 residues. Trimming took 6 bases from V and 2 from J, leaving 8 bases between them. Germline assignment: CDR1 MNHEY and CDR2 SVGEGT. In DNA form, the CDR3 reads TGTGCCAGCAGACGGGGACCCTACGAGCAGTACGTC. This sequence encodes CASRRGPYEQYV.

The J gene is TRBJ1-2, the V gene TRBV7-3; no reliable D call. CDR1 is SGHTA and CDR2 is FQGTGA in the germline V gene. CDR3 length: 13 residues. Trimming removed 1 base from V and 7 bases from J, with 10 bases in between. CDR3 protein: CASSLRGEPGYTF. For the CDR3, the DNA is TGTGCCAGCAGCTTAAGAGGAGAGCCTGGCTACACCTTC.

This chain connects TRBV4-2 to TRBJ2-1; D unclear. The CDR3 is made up of 13 amino acids. V shed 5 bases and J shed 8 bases, with 13 bases lying between them. Germline lookup yields CDR1 LGHNA and CDR2 YNFKEQ. The CDR3 is CASSFRPLDEQFF. CDR3 DNA sequence: TGTGCCAGCAGCTTCAGACCTCTCGATGAGCAGTTCTTC.

The chain carries TRBV5-1 and TRBJ2-3; D is undetermined. Germline V lookup: CDR1 SGHRS, CDR2 YFSETQ. The CDR3 runs 12 residues. Trimming took 4 bases from V and 1 from J, leaving 4 bases between them. The CDR3 DNA is TGCGCCAGCAGCCACCGCACAGATACGCAGTATTTT. It translates to CASSHRTDTQYF. Full variable domain (remainder filled in from reference TRBV5-1 and TRBJ2-3): KAGVTQTPRYLIKTRGQQVTLSCSPISGHRSVSWYQQTPGQGLQFLFEYFSETQRNKGNFPGRFSGRQFSNSRSEMNVSTLELGDSALYLCASSHRTDTQYFGPGTRLTVL.

This chain connects TRBV29-1 to TRBJ2-7, with D hard to call. This CDR3 is 13 amino acids long. The germline V gene has CDR1 SQVTM and CDR2 ANQGSEA. The V end was cut by 7 bases, the J end by 4 bases, with 17 bases between. In DNA, the CDR3 is TGCAGCGCTCCCGGGTCCGGCCCTTACGAGCAGTACTTC. Amino acid sequence: CSAPGSGPYEQYF.

The gene calls are TRBV6-6 and TRBJ1-2; D remains unclear. Germline CDR1 is MNHNY and CDR2 is SVGAGI (reference sequence). Trimming left V 0 bases short and J 8 bases short, with 13 bases between. The CDR3 spans 14 residues. The CDR3 DNA is TGTGCCAGCAGTTACTCGACCGACTTCGGAGGCTACACCTTC. This translates into CASSYSTDFGGYTF.